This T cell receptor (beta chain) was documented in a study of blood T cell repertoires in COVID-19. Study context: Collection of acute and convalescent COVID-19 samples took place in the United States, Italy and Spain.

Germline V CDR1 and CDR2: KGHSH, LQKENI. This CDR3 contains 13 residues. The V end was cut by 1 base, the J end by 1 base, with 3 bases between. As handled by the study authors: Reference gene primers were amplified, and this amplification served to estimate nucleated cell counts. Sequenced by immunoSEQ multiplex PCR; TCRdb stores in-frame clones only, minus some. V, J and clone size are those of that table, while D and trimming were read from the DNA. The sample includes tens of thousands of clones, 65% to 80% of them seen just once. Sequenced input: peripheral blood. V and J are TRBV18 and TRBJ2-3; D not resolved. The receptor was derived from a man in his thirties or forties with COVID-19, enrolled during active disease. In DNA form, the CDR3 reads TGTGCCAGCTCACCACGCGGCACAGATACGCAGTATTTT. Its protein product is CASSPRGTDTQYF. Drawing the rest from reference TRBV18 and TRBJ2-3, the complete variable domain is NAGVMQNPRHLVRRRGQEARLRCSPMKGHSHVYWYRQLPEEGLKFMVYLQKENIIDESGMPKERFSAEFPKEGPSILRIQQVVRGDSAAYFCASSPRGTDTQYFGPGTRLTVL.